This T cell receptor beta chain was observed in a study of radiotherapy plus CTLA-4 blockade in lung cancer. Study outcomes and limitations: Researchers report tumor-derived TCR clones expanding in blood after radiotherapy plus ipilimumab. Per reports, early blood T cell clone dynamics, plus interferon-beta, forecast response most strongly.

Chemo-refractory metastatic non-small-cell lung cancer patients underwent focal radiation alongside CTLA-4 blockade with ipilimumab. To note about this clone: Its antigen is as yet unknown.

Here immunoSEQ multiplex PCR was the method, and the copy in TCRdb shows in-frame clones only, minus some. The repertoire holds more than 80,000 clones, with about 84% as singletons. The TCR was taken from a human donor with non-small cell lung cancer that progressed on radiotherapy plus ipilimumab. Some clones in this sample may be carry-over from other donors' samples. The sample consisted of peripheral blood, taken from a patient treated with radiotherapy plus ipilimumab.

This CDR3 is CASSFSVQETQYF. CDR3 nucleotides: TGCGCCAGCAGCTTTTCCGTCCAAGAGACCCAGTACTTC. The chain employs TRBV5-1 and TRBJ2-5; D gene ambiguous. Per the germline V gene, CDR1 is SGHRS and CDR2 is YFSETQ. The V gene lost 2 bases and the J gene lost 1 base, with 6 bases spanning the gap. The CDR3 is 13 amino acids. The variable domain in full, with the rest retrieved from reference TRBV5-1 and TRBJ2-5, is KAGVTQTPRYLIKTRGQQVTLSCSPISGHRSVSWYQQTPGQGLQFLFEYFSETQRNKGNFPGRFSGRQFSNSRSEMNVSTLELGDSALYLCASSFSVQETQYFGPGTRLLVL.